Below, 14 T cell receptor beta chains from the same sample are listed, as sequenced in a study of CD8+ T cells in alopecia areata. After isolation, RNA underwent reverse transcription to generate cDNA as the sequencing template. TCRdb's table, derived via immunoSEQ multiplex PCR, lists solely in-frame clones and lacks some. The data show hundreds of thousands of clones, under 70% seen once. The material was CD4+ T cells sorted from blood, obtained at week 0. Receptors originate from a human donor with alopecia areata.

The V gene is TRBV2, the J gene TRBJ1-5; D is unclear. The CDR3 loop spans 12 amino acids. Germline assignment: CDR1 SNHLY and CDR2 FYNNEI. The V end lost 1 base, the J end lost 11 bases, and 9 bases lay between the germline ends. The DNA of the CDR3 is TGTGCCAGCAGTGAAGGGGGTCGGGCCCAGCATTTT. Amino acid sequence: CASSEGGRAQHF.

The chain's CDR3 is CAWSVSPPYEQYF. The CDR3, as DNA: TGTGCCTGGAGTGTATCCCCTCCCTACGAGCAGTACTTC. This chain uses TRBV30 with TRBJ2-7, with D unclear. The germline V gene has CDR1 GTSNPN and CDR2 SVGIG (reference sequence). Trimming cost V 0 bases and J 2 bases, with 8 bases left between them. The CDR3 has 13 residues.

J is TRBJ1-6 and V is TRBV27; 10 nucleotides match TRBD1. Germline V gene lookup returns CDR1 MNHEY and CDR2 SMNVEV (reference sequence). With 6 bases clipped from V and 10 bases from J, the junction kept 27 bases outside the gene matches. The CDR3 contains 21 residues. The CDR3 coding sequence is TGTGCCAGCAGCCAAAGAAGGTCTGGGGCCGGGACAGGGGATTCTCGATCACCCCTCCACTTT. Its protein product is CASSQRRSGAGTGDSRSPLHF.

This clone has more than one count but fewer than ten. This CDR3 is also generated by other DNA sequences in the sample. This chain links TRBV15 with TRBJ2-5; possibly TRBD2 for D (7 bases). Germline V gene sequence: CDR1 LNHNV, CDR2 YYDKDF (reference sequence). The V and J ends lost 1 base and 1 base respectively, with 13 bases between them. There are 16 residues in the CDR3. In nucleotides, the CDR3 is TGTGCCACCAGCAGAGGTCCAAGGGGGGGCCAAGAGACCCAGTACTTC. This gives the protein CATSRGPRGGQETQYF.

This clone was seen a few times. This chain connects TRBV2 to TRBJ2-1; D not certain. Germline CDR1 SNHLY, CDR2 FYNNEI. The CDR3 runs 14 residues. V lost 6 bases and J lost 1, with 10 bases in between. The CDR3 bases are TGTGCCAGCAGGTCCTCCCCTTCCTACAATGAGCAGTTCTTC. Translation gives CASRSSPSYNEQFF.

In its sample, this clone was seen a few times. The chain combines TRBV30 with TRBJ1-2; D unclear. The germline V gene encodes CDR1 GTSNPN and CDR2 SVGIG (reference sequence). This CDR3 is built from 14 residues. V lost 5 bases to trimming and J lost 4 bases, with 17 bases between them. In DNA form, the CDR3 reads TGTGCCTGGGCAGACCTCGGCAGTCCCTATGGCTACACCTTC. Translating gives CAWADLGSPYGYTF. The full variable domain, its missing parts supplied by reference TRBV30 and TRBJ1-2, is SQTIHQWPATLVQPVGSPLSLECTVEGTSNPNLYWYRQAAGRGLQLLFYSVGIGQISSEVPQNLSASRPQDRQFILSSKKLLLSDSGFYLCAWADLGSPYGYTFGSGTRLTVV.

V usage is TRBV7-9 and J usage is TRBJ2-7; D perhaps matches TRBD2 (7 bases). This CDR3 comprises 15 residues. Germline loops: CDR1 SEHNR, CDR2 FQNEAQ (reference sequence). V lost 4 bases and J lost 1, with 14 bases in between. The CDR3 protein is CASSWGGGRSYEQYF. CDR3 DNA: TGTGCCAGCAGCTGGGGGGGCGGAAGATCCTACGAGCAGTACTTC.

This chain links TRBV11-2 with TRBJ2-1; D not resolved. V was pared by 8 bases and J by 1 base, with 15 bases between. This CDR3 has 15 amino acids. CDR1 is SGHAT and CDR2 is FQNNGV in the germline V gene. The CDR3: CASSSSGPSYNEQFF. As DNA, the CDR3 is TGTGCCAGCTCTTCAAGTGGGCCTTCCTACAATGAGCAGTTCTTC.

This sequence joins TRBV7-2 and TRBJ2-6, with D uncertain. Germline V CDR1 and CDR2: SGHTA, FQGNSA. Trimming left V 1 base short and J 1 base short, with 2 bases between. The CDR3 extends over 14 amino acids. DNA of the CDR3: TGTGCCAGCAGCTTAGGTTCTGGGGCCAACGTCCTGACTTTC. This translates into CASSLGSGANVLTF.

This clone was recorded only once. This chain uses TRBV9 with TRBJ1-2, with 8 bases lining up with TRBD1. V shed 3 bases and J 4 bases; nucleotides not matched to a gene: 8. Germline-derived CDR1 and CDR2 are SGDLS and YYNGEE. The CDR3 spans 15 residues. Here the CDR3 reads CASSATGEAAYGYTF. CDR3 coding DNA: TGTGCCAGCAGCGCGACAGGGGAAGCGGCCTATGGCTACACCTTC.

This clone has just a few counts. The V gene is TRBV30, the J gene TRBJ1-2; the D gene is possibly TRBD1 (5 bases). Per germline, CDR1 GTSNPN and CDR2 SVGIG (reference sequence). CDR3 size: 11 residues. V was pared by 6 bases and J by 6 bases, with 11 bases between. CDR3 DNA sequence: TGTGCCTGTCAAGGAGGGGATGGCTACACCTTC. Its translation: CACQGGDGYTF.

The chain uses TRBV10-3 and TRBJ1-2, with D hard to call. Germline V gene data show CDR1 as ENHRY and CDR2 as SYGVKD. The CDR3 is made up of 13 amino acids. V dropped 11 bases and J dropped 8 bases, with 21 bases sitting between them. The CDR3 coding sequence is TGTGCCGCCAACCACGGGTCCCCCGGGGGCTACACCTTC. Protein sequence: CAANHGSPGGYTF.

The chain combines TRBV5-1 with TRBJ1-2; the D gene is possibly TRBD1 (5 bases). Germline loops: CDR1 SGHRS, CDR2 YFSETQ. Trimming shortened V by 4 bases and J by 4 bases, and 17 bases separated the two germline ends. CDR3 size: 15 residues. In DNA form, the CDR3 reads TGCGCCAGCAGCAGAACTCAGGGCCCCCCCTATGGCTACACCTTC. This sequence encodes CASSRTQGPPYGYTF.

As DNA, the CDR3 is TGCGCCAGCAGCCAAGATGTGCGGGGGATAGGGACCGGGGAGCTGTTTTTT. Amino acids: CASSQDVRGIGTGELFF. J is TRBJ2-2 and V is TRBV4-3; TRBD2 agrees at 7 bases. Germline-derived CDR1 and CDR2 are LGHNA and YSLEER. Unmatched junction bases numbered 9, after V lost 0 bases and J lost 5 bases. The CDR3 consists of 17 residues.